Listed below are T cell receptor beta chains from one sample, sequenced in a study of intratumoral heterogeneity in liver cancer. Some clones are missing from TCRdb's copy, which holds only in-frame ones; the method was immunoSEQ multiplex PCR. The table lists approximately 20,000 clones, over 60% of them singletons, with about 18% in the top ten. Specimen: tumor-adjacent normal tissue, collected before any cancer treatment. Receptors were obtained from a woman in her 70s with hepatocellular carcinoma. Both conserved end residues are trimmed from each CDR3. Fields, in order: V gene, clone size, CDR3 protein. The size of a clone is reported for some rows only, either as once, few or many, or as a class for expanded clones.

V: TRBV13; size: .; CDR3: ASSQGGSRIYEQY
V: TRBV3-1/TRBV3-2; size: .; CDR3: ASSQGLSGEQY
V: TRBV20-1; size: .; CDR3: SASYGTGEQY
V: TRBV5-1; size: few; CDR3: ASSTGPGDTQY
V: TRBV5-1; size: .; CDR3: ASSQQRETQY
V: TRBV3-1/TRBV3-2; size: .; CDR3: ASSQKHEQF
V: TRBV7-3; size: few; CDR3: ASSSAGGGETQY
V: TRBV29-1; size: medium-sized; CDR3: SGITLLSGRNDEQY
V: TRBV11-2; size: .; CDR3: ASSTGSNEKLF
V: TRBV19; size: few; CDR3: ASSTTSGGTDTQY
V: TRBV25-1; size: .; CDR3: ASSTGINTEAF
V: TRBV6-5; size: .; CDR3: ASRDSRGEWTEAF
V: TRBV4-1; size: few; CDR3: ASSPRPTSAAGELF
V: TRBV30; size: few; CDR3: AWSSGQETQY
V: TRBV28; size: medium-sized; CDR3: ASRPFGVGSSNEQF
V: TRBV6-5; size: .; CDR3: ASSYSRSSDTEAF